This T cell receptor (beta chain) was captured by sequencing in a study of cytomegalovirus exposure and HLA in healthy donors. Turning to the study itself: The platform used for the 120 or so validation repertoires matched that of the approximately 670 first-cohort repertoires, a later analysis reported.

The study drew the donors from its roughly 110-subject validation cohort, separate from the approximately 700-subject first cohort. Regarding the study as a whole: There were 160 or so TCR beta chains listed as cytomegalovirus-associated. Cytomegalovirus status, reportedly, was diagnosed with high specificity and sensitivity by the classifier.

Only in-frame clones appear in the TCRdb table, and some are missing; sequencing was by immunoSEQ multiplex PCR. Found here are about 88,000 clones, 84% of them singletons; the top ten hold about an eighth. Comment on this clone: The antigen is unknown.

This CDR3 is 17 amino acids long. Looked up from germline, CDR1 is SGHVS and CDR2 is FQNEAQ. V was clipped by 5 bases and J by 3 bases; unmatched bases: 9. V is TRBV7-8 and J is TRBJ1-5, with 11 bases fitting TRBD1. The sequenced sample was PBMCs. The clonotype comes from a young woman in good health and CMV-seropositive. The CDR3 DNA reads TGTGCCAGCAGCACTACGGGGACAGGGGGGATCAATCAGCCCCAGCATTTT. This translates into CASSTTGTGGINQPQHF.